The 27 T cell receptor beta chains given below trace back to one sample, sequenced in a study of T cells in localized non-small cell lung cancer. The assay was immunoSEQ multiplex PCR, and TCRdb's table has in-frame clones only and misses some. The data show tens of thousands of clones, over 80% seen once. The source was peripheral blood mononuclear cells, collected before any cancer treatment. The source of these receptors is a man between 40 and 75 years old with stage III lung adenocarcinoma.

The chain uses TRBV7-2 and TRBJ1-6; D unclear. The V gene's germline CDR1 is SGHTA and CDR2 FQGNSA. The length of the CDR3 is 16 residues. V lost 1 base and J lost 0, with 7 bases in between. The CDR3 DNA is TGTGCCAGCAGCTTAGTTAAAAGCTCCTATAATTCACCCCTCCACTTT. Its protein is CASSLVKSSYNSPLHF.

This chain joins TRBV20-1 and TRBJ1-2; D is uncertain. Germline V CDR1 and CDR2: DFQATT, SNEGSKA (reference sequence). The CDR3 is made up of 11 amino acids. Trimming stripped 5 bases from V and 5 bases from J, with 9 bases between. Here the CDR3 DNA reads TGCAGTGCTGGCGAGGAGTATGGCTACACCTTC. It yields the protein CSAGEEYGYTF.

This clone appeared once. The chain carries TRBV2 and TRBJ2-7, with D perhaps TRBD2 (6 bases). V gave up 8 bases and J gave up 6 bases, with 23 bases separating them. Germline V gives CDR1 SNHLY, CDR2 FYNNEI. The CDR3 has 15 residues. DNA of the CDR3: TGTGCCAGCGGGCTAGCGACCCACGAGGTCGGCGAGCAGTACTTC. Its protein is CASGLATHEVGEQYF.

This clone turned up a few times. The V and J genes are TRBV19 and TRBJ2-1, with 8 bases identical to TRBD1. CDR1 is LNHDA, CDR2 SQIVND, per germline (reference sequence). V shed 7 bases and J 0 bases; nucleotides not matched to a gene: 5. The length of the CDR3 is 15 residues. CDR3 protein: CASTSQGASYNEQFF. CDR3 sequence (DNA): TGTGCCAGTACCTCCCAGGGGGCCTCCTACAATGAGCAGTTCTTC.

The J gene is TRBJ1-5, the V gene TRBV6-6; D might be TRBD1 (5 bases). Germline lookup yields CDR1 MNHNY and CDR2 SVGAGI (reference sequence). Trimming pared 2 bases from V and 7 bases from J, leaving 15 bases between. The CDR3 consists of 15 residues. CDR3 region: CASSYGGRDHQPQHF. Written as DNA, the CDR3 is TGTGCCAGCAGTTACGGGGGGAGGGATCACCAGCCCCAGCATTTT.

V is TRBV9 and J is TRBJ2-3; 7 nucleotides agree with TRBD1. V was clipped by 5 bases and J by 5 bases; unmatched bases: 8. Germline V gene sequence: CDR1 SGDLS, CDR2 YYNGEE. The CDR3 consists of 14 residues. The CDR3 spells CASSAQGFKDTQYF. The CDR3, as DNA: TGTGCCAGCAGTGCACAGGGGTTTAAAGATACGCAGTATTTT.

This chain connects TRBV11-2 to TRBJ1-2, with a tentative D call TRBD1 (6 bases). In germline, CDR1 is SGHAT, CDR2 FQNNGV. Trimming took off 5 bases at V and 7 bases at J, with 14 bases between the two ends. This CDR3 contains 13 residues. CDR3: CASSLQRGFGYTF. The CDR3 DNA reads TGTGCCAGCAGCCTCCAGAGGGGGTTTGGCTACACCTTC.

The J gene is TRBJ2-7, the V gene TRBV15, with a weak D call TRBD1 (5 bases). Trimming pared 5 bases from V and 6 bases from J, leaving 14 bases between. Per germline, CDR1 LNHNV and CDR2 YYDKDF (reference sequence). The CDR3 runs 13 residues. The chain's CDR3 is CATSHPQGGEQYF. The CDR3 nucleotides are TGTGCCACCAGCCACCCCCAGGGCGGCGAGCAGTACTTC.

This chain links TRBV25-1 with TRBJ1-4; TRBD1 is a possible D gene (5 bases). The CDR3 has 14 residues. V lost 4 bases to trimming and J lost 4 bases, with 10 bases between them. CDR1 and CDR2 (germline): MGHDK, SYGVNS. DNA of the CDR3: TGTGCCAGCAGTGCCGACAGTCTTAATGAAAAACTGTTTTTT. It encodes CASSADSLNEKLFF.

The genes are TRBV5-1 and TRBJ2-2, with 7 bases matching TRBD2. CDR3 size: 14 residues. V trimming: 5 bases; J trimming: 5 bases; junction bases outside the gene matches: 6. Per germline, CDR1 SGHRS and CDR2 YFSETQ. CDR3 sequence reads: CASRLEGGTGELFF. CDR3 nucleotides: TGCGCCAGCAGACTGGAGGGAGGGACCGGGGAGCTGTTTTTT.

This rearrangement joins TRBV4-3 to TRBJ2-7; D uncertain. Germline CDR1 and CDR2: LGHNA and YSLEER. This CDR3 has 15 residues. Trimming pared 0 bases from V and 2 bases from J, leaving 11 bases between. The CDR3 region has the DNA TGCGCCAGCAGCCAAGATGCCGTGGGCCCCTACGAGCAGTACTTC. This gives the protein CASSQDAVGPYEQYF.

The chain links TRBV29-1 to TRBJ2-7; D gene ambiguous. Trimming pared 4 bases from V and 2 bases from J, leaving 12 bases between. Germline V gene data show CDR1 as SQVTM and CDR2 as ANQGSEA. The length of the CDR3 is 13 residues. In DNA form, the CDR3 reads TGCAGCGTTGGCACCGGGCTAACCTACGAGCAGTACTTC. Translated, it gives CSVGTGLTYEQYF.

The chain carries TRBV7-6 and TRBJ1-1; maybe TRBD1 (5 bases). There are 15 residues in the CDR3. Germline CDR1 and CDR2: SGHVS and FNYEAQ. V lost 2 bases to trimming and J lost 1 base, with 11 bases between them. CDR3 loop: CASSLTAGPNTEAFF. The CDR3 DNA reads TGTGCCAGCAGCTTAACGGCAGGGCCGAACACTGAAGCTTTCTTT. The entire variable domain, with the rest obtained from reference TRBV7-6 and TRBJ1-1, is as follows: GAGVSQSPRYKVTKRGQDVALRCDPISGHVSLYWYRQALGQGPEFLTYFNYEAQQDKSGLPNDRFSAERPEGSISTLTIQRTEQRDSAMYRCASSLTAGPNTEAFFGQGTRLTVV.

This clone has only a few counts. This chain connects TRBV13 to TRBJ1-2; the match to TRBD1 covers 7 bases. This CDR3 region has 12 residues. CDR1 is PRHDT, CDR2 FYEKMQ, per germline (reference sequence). Trimming removed 10 bases from V and 4 bases from J; junction bases left unmatched: 6. The CDR3 sequence: CATDRSFYGYTF. The CDR3 DNA reads as TGTGCCACGGACAGGAGCTTCTATGGCTACACCTTC.

The chain joins TRBV2 to TRBJ1-1; the D gene is possibly TRBD1 (6 bases). This CDR3 comprises 12 residues. V was trimmed by 9 bases and J by 8 bases, leaving 16 bases between them. Germline V gives CDR1 SNHLY, CDR2 FYNNEI. The CDR3 nucleotides read TGTGCCAGTTCGGGACAAAGTTCCGAAGCTTTCTTT. It specifies CASSGQSSEAFF.

The chain employs TRBV11-3 and TRBJ2-7, with D perhaps being TRBD1 or TRBD2 (5 bases each). V lost 4 bases and J lost 2, with 24 bases in between. The CDR3 covers 18 residues. The germline V gene has CDR1 SGHNT and CDR2 YENEEA. The CDR3 region is CASSSAGMGLAPTYEQYF. The CDR3 DNA reads TGTGCCAGCAGCTCAGCCGGTATGGGGCTAGCCCCTACCTACGAGCAGTACTTC.

The rearrangement links TRBV4-3 to TRBJ2-3; 13 nucleotides line up with TRBD2. This CDR3 is built from 17 residues. V lost 1 base to trimming and J lost 1 base; unmatched junction nucleotides: 2. Germline V gives CDR1 LGHNA, CDR2 YSLEER. The CDR3 region is CASSQGGTSGGTDTQYF. CDR3 nucleotide sequence: TGCGCCAGCAGCCAAGGGGGGACTAGCGGGGGCACAGATACGCAGTATTTT.

The rearrangement links TRBV7-2 to TRBJ2-7, with 9 bases aligning to TRBD2. Looked up from germline, CDR1 is SGHTA and CDR2 is FQGNSA. The CDR3 runs to 16 residues. V trimming: 1 base; J trimming: 1 base; junction bases outside the gene matches: 5. DNA of the CDR3: TGTGCCAGCAGCTTAGGGGGGCTAGCGGGGTCCTACGAGCAGTACTTC. This sequence encodes CASSLGGLAGSYEQYF.

The V and J genes are TRBV5-6 and TRBJ2-5, with 10 bases fitting TRBD2. This CDR3 is built from 16 residues. V gave up 0 bases and J gave up 5 bases; unmatched junction bases: 7. Germline V gene lookup returns CDR1 SGHDT and CDR2 YYEEEE. CDR3 coding DNA: TGTGCCAGCAGCTTGGTGGCTAGCGGGAGTAAGGAGACCCAGTACTTC. Amino acids: CASSLVASGSKETQYF.

The chain links TRBV30 to TRBJ1-5; possibly TRBD1 for D (5 bases). The CDR3 is made up of 15 amino acids. Germline V lookup: CDR1 GTSNPN, CDR2 SVGIG (reference sequence). V was trimmed by 0 bases and J by 5 bases, leaving 14 bases between them. CDR3 bases: TGTGCCTGGAGTGTACCGGGACCGATCTATCAGCCCCAGCATTTT. It specifies CAWSVPGPIYQPQHF.

This chain joins TRBV30 and TRBJ1-1; 8 positions match TRBD1. Germline V gives CDR1 GTSNPN, CDR2 SVGIG (reference sequence). J was trimmed by 4 bases and V by 3 bases; bases with no gene match: 10. CDR3 length: 15 amino acids. As DNA, the CDR3 is TGTGCCTGGAGGGACAGGGCCTTAAGGGGCACTGAAGCTTTCTTT. Translated: CAWRDRALRGTEAFF.

The CDR3 loop reads CASSLVPGQGAGNEQFF. The CDR3 bases are TGCGCCAGCAGCTTGGTCCCGGGACAGGGGGCGGGCAATGAGCAGTTCTTC. The chain couples TRBV5-1 to TRBJ2-1; TRBD1 aligns across 12 bases. The CDR3 covers 17 residues. V shed 0 bases, J shed 6 bases, and the junction held 7 bases outside the gene matches. CDR1 and CDR2 from the germline V gene are SGHRS and YFSETQ.

The chain has TRBV2 and TRBJ2-7, with TRBD1 as a possible D gene (5 bases). The V end was cut by 7 bases, the J end by 1 base, with 11 bases between. From germline, CDR1 is SNHLY and CDR2 FYNNEI. CDR3 length: 13 residues. The CDR3 spells CASTPRVSYEQYF. Written as DNA, the CDR3 is TGTGCCAGCACCCCCAGGGTTTCCTACGAGCAGTACTTC.

The J gene is TRBJ1-2, the V gene TRBV2, with D possibly TRBD1 on 5 matching bases. This CDR3 contains 16 residues. Trimming took 1 base from V and 4 from J, leaving 16 bases between them. Germline lookup yields CDR1 SNHLY and CDR2 FYNNEI. The CDR3 loop is CASSEVGQGRSYGYTF. CDR3 DNA: TGTGCCAGCAGTGAAGTGGGGCAGGGTCGAAGCTATGGCTACACCTTC.

The chain has TRBV9 and TRBJ1-1, with a tentative D call TRBD1 (5 bases). V was shortened by 3 bases and J by 0 bases, with 18 bases between the two germline ends. This CDR3 contains 17 residues. Looked up from germline, CDR1 is SGDLS and CDR2 is YYNGEE. CDR3 region: CASSGTESGTVNTEAFF. CDR3 coding DNA: TGTGCCAGCAGCGGGACTGAGAGCGGGACGGTGAACACTGAAGCTTTCTTT. The full variable domain, its missing parts supplied by reference TRBV9 and TRBJ1-1, is DSGVTQTPKHLITATGQRVTLRCSPRSGDLSVYWYQQSLDQGLQFLIQYYNGEERAKGNILERFSAQQFPDLHSELNLSSLELGDSALYFCASSGTESGTVNTEAFFGQGTRLTVV.

The chain couples TRBV5-8 to TRBJ1-1; no definite D call. Germline V gene sequence: CDR1 SGHTS, CDR2 YDEGEE. Trimming removed 1 base from V and 14 bases from J, with 15 bases in between. The CDR3 is 12 amino acids. The CDR3 spells CASSLSDYVIFF. The CDR3 nucleotides are TGTGCCAGCAGCTTGAGCGACTATGTGATCTTCTTT.

This clone occurred once. The CDR3 protein is CASSLGVVKETQYF. CDR3 in DNA: TGCGCCAGCAGCTTGGGAGTAGTTAAAGAGACCCAGTACTTC. This chain uses TRBV5-1 with TRBJ2-5; the D is unclear. Germline V CDR1 and CDR2: SGHRS, YFSETQ. This CDR3 spans 14 amino acids. The germline V and J ends were trimmed by 0 bases and 3 bases, with 9 bases remaining between them.